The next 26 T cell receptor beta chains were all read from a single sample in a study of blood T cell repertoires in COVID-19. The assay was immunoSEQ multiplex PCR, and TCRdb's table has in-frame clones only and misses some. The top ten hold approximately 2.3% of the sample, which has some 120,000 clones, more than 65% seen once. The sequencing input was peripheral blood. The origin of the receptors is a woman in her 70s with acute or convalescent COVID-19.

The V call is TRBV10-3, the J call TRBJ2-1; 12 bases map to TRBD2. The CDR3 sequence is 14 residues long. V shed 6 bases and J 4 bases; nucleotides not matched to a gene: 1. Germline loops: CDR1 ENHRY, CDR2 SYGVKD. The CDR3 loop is CAISGTSGYNEQFF. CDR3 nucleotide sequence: TGTGCCATCAGCGGGACTAGCGGGTACAATGAGCAGTTCTTC.

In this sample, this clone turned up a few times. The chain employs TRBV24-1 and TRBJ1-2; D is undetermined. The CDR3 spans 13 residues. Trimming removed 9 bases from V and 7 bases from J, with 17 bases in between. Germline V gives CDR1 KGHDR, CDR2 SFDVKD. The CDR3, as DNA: TGTGCCACCCCTCCGTTAAGAGAGATTGGCTACACCTTC. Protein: CATPPLREIGYTF.

The CDR3 loop is CASSDRQGAYEQYF. In DNA, the CDR3 is TGTGCCAGCAGTGATAGACAGGGAGCCTACGAGCAGTACTTC. This chain uses TRBV2 with TRBJ2-7; 7 nucleotides match TRBD1. V was pared by 3 bases and J by 2 bases, with 4 bases of the junction left unmatched. From germline, CDR1 is SNHLY and CDR2 FYNNEI. This CDR3 is built from 14 residues.

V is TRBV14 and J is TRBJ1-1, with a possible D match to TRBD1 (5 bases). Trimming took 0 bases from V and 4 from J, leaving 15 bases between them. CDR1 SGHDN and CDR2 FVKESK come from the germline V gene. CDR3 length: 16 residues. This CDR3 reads CASSQDWRGDGTEAFF. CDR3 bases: TGTGCCAGCAGCCAAGATTGGAGGGGAGACGGCACTGAAGCTTTCTTT.

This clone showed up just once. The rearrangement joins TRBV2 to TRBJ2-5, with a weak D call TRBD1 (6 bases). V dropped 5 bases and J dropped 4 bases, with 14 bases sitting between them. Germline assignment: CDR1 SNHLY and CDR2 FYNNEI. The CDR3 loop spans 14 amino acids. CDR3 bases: TGTGCCAGCAGTCTACAGGGTTTAGGAGAGACCCAGTACTTC. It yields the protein CASSLQGLGETQYF.

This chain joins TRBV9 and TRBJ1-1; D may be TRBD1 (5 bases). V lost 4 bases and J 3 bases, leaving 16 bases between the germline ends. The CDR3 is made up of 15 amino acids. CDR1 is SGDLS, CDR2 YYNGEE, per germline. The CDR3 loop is CASSPSGGTDTEAFF. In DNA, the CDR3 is TGTGCCAGCAGCCCCAGCGGGGGAACGGACACTGAAGCTTTCTTT.

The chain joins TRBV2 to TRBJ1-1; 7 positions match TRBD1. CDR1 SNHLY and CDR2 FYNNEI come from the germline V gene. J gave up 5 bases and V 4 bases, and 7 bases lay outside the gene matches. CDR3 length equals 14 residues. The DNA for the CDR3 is TGTGCCAGCAGTGCCGTTGACAGGGTAACTGAAGCTTTCTTT. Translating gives CASSAVDRVTEAFF.

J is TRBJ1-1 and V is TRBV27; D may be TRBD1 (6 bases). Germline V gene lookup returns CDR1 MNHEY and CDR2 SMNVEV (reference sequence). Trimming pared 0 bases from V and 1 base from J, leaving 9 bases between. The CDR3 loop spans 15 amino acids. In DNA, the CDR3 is TGTGCCAGCAGTTTATCTGGACAGCGGAACACTGAAGCTTTCTTT. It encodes CASSLSGQRNTEAFF.

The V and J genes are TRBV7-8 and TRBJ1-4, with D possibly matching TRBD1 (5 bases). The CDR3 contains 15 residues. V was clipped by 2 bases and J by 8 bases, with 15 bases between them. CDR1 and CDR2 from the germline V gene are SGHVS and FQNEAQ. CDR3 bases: TGTGCCAGCAGCTTATGGTCGGGGGGTCGAGAAAAACTGTTTTTT. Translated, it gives CASSLWSGGREKLFF.

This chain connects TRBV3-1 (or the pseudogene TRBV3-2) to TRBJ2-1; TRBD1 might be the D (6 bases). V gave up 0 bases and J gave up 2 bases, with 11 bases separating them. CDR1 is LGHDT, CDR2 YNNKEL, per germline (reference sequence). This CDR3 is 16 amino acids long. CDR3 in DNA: TGTGCCAGCAGCCAAGAACCGGACAGAACCTACAATGAGCAGTTCTTC. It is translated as CASSQEPDRTYNEQFF.

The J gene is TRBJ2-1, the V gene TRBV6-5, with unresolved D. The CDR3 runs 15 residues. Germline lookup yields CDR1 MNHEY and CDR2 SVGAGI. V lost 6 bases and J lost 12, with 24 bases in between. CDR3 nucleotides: TGTGCCAGCAGCCCCATAGTCCTTCATCCGGTTGGGCAGTTCTTC. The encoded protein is CASSPIVLHPVGQFF.

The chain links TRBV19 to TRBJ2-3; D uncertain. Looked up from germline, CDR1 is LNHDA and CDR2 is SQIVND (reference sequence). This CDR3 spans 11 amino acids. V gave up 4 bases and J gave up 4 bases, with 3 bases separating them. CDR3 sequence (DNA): TGTGCCAGTAGTACGGCAGATACGCAGTATTTT. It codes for CASSTADTQYF.

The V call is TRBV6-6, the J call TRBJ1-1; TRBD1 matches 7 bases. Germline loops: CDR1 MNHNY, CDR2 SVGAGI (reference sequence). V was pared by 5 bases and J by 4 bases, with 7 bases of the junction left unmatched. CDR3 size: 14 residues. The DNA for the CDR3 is TGTGCCAGCAGTCACGGGACAGCGTTCACTGAAGCTTTCTTT. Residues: CASSHGTAFTEAFF.

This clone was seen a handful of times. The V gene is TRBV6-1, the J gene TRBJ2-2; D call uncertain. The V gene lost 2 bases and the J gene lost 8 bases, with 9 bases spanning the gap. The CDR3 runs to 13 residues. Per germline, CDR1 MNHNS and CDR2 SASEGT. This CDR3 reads CASSEPIQGELFF. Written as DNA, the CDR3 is TGTGCCAGCAGTGAACCCATTCAAGGGGAGCTGTTTTTT.

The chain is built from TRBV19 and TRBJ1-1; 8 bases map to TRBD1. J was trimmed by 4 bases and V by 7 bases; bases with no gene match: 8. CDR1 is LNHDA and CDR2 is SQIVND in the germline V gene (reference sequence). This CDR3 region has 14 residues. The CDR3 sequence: CASTSRTGTTEAFF. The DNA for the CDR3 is TGTGCCAGTACCTCCCGGACAGGGACCACTGAAGCTTTCTTT.

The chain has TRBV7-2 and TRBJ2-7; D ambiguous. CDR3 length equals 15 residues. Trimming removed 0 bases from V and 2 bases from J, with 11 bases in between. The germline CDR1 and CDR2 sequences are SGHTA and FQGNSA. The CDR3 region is CASSLARKVAYEQYF. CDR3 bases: TGTGCCAGCAGCTTAGCGCGGAAGGTAGCCTACGAGCAGTACTTC.

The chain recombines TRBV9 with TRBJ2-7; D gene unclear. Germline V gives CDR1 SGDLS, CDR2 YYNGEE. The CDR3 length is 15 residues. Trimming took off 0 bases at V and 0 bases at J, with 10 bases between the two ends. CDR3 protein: CASSVGYTPSYEQYF. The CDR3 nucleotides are TGTGCCAGCAGCGTAGGTTACACCCCCTCCTACGAGCAGTACTTC. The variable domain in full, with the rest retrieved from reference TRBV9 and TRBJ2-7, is DSGVTQTPKHLITATGQRVTLRCSPRSGDLSVYWYQQSLDQGLQFLIQYYNGEERAKGNILERFSAQQFPDLHSELNLSSLELGDSALYFCASSVGYTPSYEQYFGPGTRLTVT.

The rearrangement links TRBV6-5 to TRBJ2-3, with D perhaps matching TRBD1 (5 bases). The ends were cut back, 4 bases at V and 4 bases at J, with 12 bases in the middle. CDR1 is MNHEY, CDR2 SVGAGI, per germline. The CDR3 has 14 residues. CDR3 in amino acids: CASSSKPGSDTQYF. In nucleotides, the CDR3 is TGTGCCAGCAGTTCGAAACCAGGGTCAGATACGCAGTATTTT.

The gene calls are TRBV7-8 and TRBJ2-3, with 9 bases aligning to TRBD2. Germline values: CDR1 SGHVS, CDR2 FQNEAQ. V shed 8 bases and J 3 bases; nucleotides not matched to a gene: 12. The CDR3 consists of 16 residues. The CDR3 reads CASPPVAGEGTDTQYF. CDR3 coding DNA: TGTGCCAGCCCCCCGGTAGCGGGAGAGGGGACAGATACGCAGTATTTT.

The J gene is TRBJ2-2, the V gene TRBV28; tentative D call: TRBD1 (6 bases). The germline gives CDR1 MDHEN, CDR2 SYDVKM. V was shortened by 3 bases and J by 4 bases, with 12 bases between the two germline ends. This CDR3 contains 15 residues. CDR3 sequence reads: CASSFIDRFTGELFF. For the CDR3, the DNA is TGTGCCAGCAGTTTCATCGACAGGTTCACCGGGGAGCTGTTTTTT. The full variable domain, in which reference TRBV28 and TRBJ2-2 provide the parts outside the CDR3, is DVKVTQSSRYLVKRTGEKVFLECVQDMDHENMFWYRQDPGLGLRLIYFSYDVKMKEKGDIPEGYSVSREKKERFSLILESASTNQTSMYLCASSFIDRFTGELFFGEGSRLTVL.

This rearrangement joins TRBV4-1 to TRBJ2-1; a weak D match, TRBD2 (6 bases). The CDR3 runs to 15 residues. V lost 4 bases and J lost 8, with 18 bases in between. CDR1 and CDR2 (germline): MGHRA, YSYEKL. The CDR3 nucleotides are TGCGCCAGCAGCCCCTCCCAGCGGGCGGTGGATGAGCAGTTCTTC. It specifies CASSPSQRAVDEQFF.

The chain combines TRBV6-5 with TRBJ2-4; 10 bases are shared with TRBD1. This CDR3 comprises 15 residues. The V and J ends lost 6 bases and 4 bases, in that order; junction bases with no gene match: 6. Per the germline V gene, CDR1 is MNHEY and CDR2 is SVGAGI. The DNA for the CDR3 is TGTGCCAGCAGCCCGAGACAGGGGGCGAAAAACATTCAGTACTTC. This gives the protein CASSPRQGAKNIQYF.

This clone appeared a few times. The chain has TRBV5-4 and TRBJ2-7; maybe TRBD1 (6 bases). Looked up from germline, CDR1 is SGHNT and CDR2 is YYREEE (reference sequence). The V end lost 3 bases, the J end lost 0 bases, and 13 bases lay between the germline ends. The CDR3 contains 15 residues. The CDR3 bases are TGTGCCAGCAGCTACGGACAGAGGAGCTCCTACGAGCAGTACTTC. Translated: CASSYGQRSSYEQYF.

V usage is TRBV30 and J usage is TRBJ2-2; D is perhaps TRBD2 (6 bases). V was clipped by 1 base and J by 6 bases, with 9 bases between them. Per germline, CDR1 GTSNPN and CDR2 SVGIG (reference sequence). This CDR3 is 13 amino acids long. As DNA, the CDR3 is TGTGCCTGGAGTGCTCAGCGGGCCGGGGAGCTGTTTTTT. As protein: CAWSAQRAGELFF.

This CDR3 reads CASSGQGRIQPQHF. The CDR3 region has the DNA TGTGCCAGCAGCGGACAGGGGCGGATTCAGCCCCAGCATTTT. The chain links TRBV28 to TRBJ1-5; TRBD1 aligns across 9 bases. The CDR3 sequence is 14 residues long. Germline V gives CDR1 MDHEN, CDR2 SYDVKM. J was trimmed by 6 bases and V by 6 bases; bases with no gene match: 6. Combining the CDR3 with reference TRBV28 and TRBJ1-5 gives the whole variable domain DVKVTQSSRYLVKRTGEKVFLECVQDMDHENMFWYRQDPGLGLRLIYFSYDVKMKEKGDIPEGYSVSREKKERFSLILESASTNQTSMYLCASSGQGRIQPQHFGDGTRLSIL.

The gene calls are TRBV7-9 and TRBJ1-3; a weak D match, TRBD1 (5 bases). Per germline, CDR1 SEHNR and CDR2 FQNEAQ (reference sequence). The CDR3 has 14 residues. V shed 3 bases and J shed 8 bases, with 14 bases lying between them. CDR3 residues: CASSFKGLRDTIYF. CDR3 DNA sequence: TGTGCCAGCAGCTTTAAGGGGCTTCGGGACACCATATATTTT.